This is a list of T cell receptor beta chains from one sample in a study of blood T cell repertoires in COVID-19. Some clones are missing from TCRdb's copy, which holds only in-frame ones; the method was immunoSEQ multiplex PCR. Among approximately 200,000 clones, about nine tenths were seen once, and the ten largest hold 1.2%. Sequencing was performed on PBMCs or T cells enriched from blood (not recorded which). The receptors were sampled from a man aged 30-40 years who had recovered from COVID-19. Each CDR3 is given with its conserved first and last residue. The D gene is left open where the match is weak. Clone size is given for some rows only: seen once, a few or many times, or a class if the clone is expanded.

TRBV19,.,.,TRBJ2-3,TGTGCCAGTATGAGGCGATCCACAGATACGCAGTATTTT,CASMRRSTDTQYF
TRBV28,.,.,TRBJ2-5,TGTGCCAGCAGTTTAGGGGGGGCCATCCAAGAGACCCAGTACTTC,CASSLGGAIQETQYF
TRBV10-2,.,.,TRBJ1-2,TGCGCCACCCGAAAAACAGGATCTCCTAACTATGGCTACACCTTC,CATRKTGSPNYGYTF
TRBV2,few,.,TRBJ2-7,TGTGCCAGCAAGACCGGGACATTCTCCTACGAGCAGTACTTC,CASKTGTFSYEQYF
TRBV19,.,TRBD1,TRBJ2-2,TGTGCCAGTAGTATCCCGACAGGGCGCGCCACCGGGGAGCTGTTTTTT,CASSIPTGRATGELFF
TRBV19,.,.,TRBJ2-5,TGTGCCAGCAGACCTTACCAGGGGATGGGAGAGACCCAGTACTTC,CASRPYQGMGETQYF
TRBV15,.,TRBD2,TRBJ2-7,TGTGCCACCAGCAGAGAAGCCGGGACTAGCGTTCACTACGAGCAGTACTTC,CATSREAGTSVHYEQYF
TRBV3-1/TRBV3-2,.,.,TRBJ1-6,TGTGCCAGCCTAGGACAGCCAAATTCACCCCTCCACTTT,CASLGQPNSPLHF
TRBV12-3/TRBV12-4,.,.,TRBJ1-2,TGTGCCACTAGGGGAAGGGTACCCTATGGCTACACCTTC,CATRGRVPYGYTF
TRBV7-8,.,TRBD2,TRBJ2-1,TGTGCCAGCAGCCGCGGGGGGGCTAAATACAACAATGAGCAGTTCTTC,CASSRGGAKYNNEQFF
TRBV23-1,.,.,TRBJ1-3,TGCGCCAGCAGTCTCAAACCAGGGGACCCAAACTCTGGAAACACCATATATTTT,CASSLKPGDPNSGNTIYF
TRBV18,.,TRBD1,TRBJ1-2,TGTGCCAGCTCACCCGGGACAGGGGATGGTAACTATGGCTACACCTTC,CASSPGTGDGNYGYTF
TRBV6-2/TRBV6-3,once,TRBD2,TRBJ2-5,TGTGCCAGCAGTTACTCGGCGGGGGGGCCGGAGACCCAGTACTTC,CASSYSAGGPETQYF
TRBV4-3,.,.,TRBJ2-3,TGCGCCAGCAGCCAAGACGGGAACGCGGGACTCACAGATACGCAGTATTTT,CASSQDGNAGLTDTQYF
TRBV30,.,.,TRBJ2-7,TGTGCCTGCGAGAGGGTTGGACACGAGCAGTACTTC,CACERVGHEQYF
TRBV27,.,TRBD1,TRBJ1-1,TGTGCCAGCAGTTTAGGGGACAGGGGAAACACTGAAGCTTTCTTT,CASSLGDRGNTEAFF
TRBV29-1,.,.,TRBJ2-1,TGCAGCGTTGAATCGGGAAGCGAGCAGTTCTTC,CSVESGSEQFF
TRBV14,.,TRBD1,TRBJ1-6,TGTGCCAGCAGCAAGGGACAGGGCGGTCAATCACCCCTCCACTTT,CASSKGQGGQSPLHF
TRBV18,.,TRBD1,TRBJ1-1,TGTGCCAGCTCACAACGGACAGGGGGTGGGAACACTGAAGCTTTCTTT,CASSQRTGGGNTEAFF
TRBV29-1,.,TRBD1,TRBJ1-3,TGCAGCGTTGCAGGACAGGGAGTAAGCTCTGGAAACACCATATATTTT,CSVAGQGVSSGNTIYF
TRBV3-1/TRBV3-2,.,.,TRBJ2-3,TGTGCCAGCAGCCAAGGACCTAACTATTACACAGATACGCAGTATTTT,CASSQGPNYYTDTQYF
TRBV30,.,TRBD2,TRBJ2-1,TGTGCCTGGATGGGGACTAGCGGGAGGGCCTTATTATACAATGAGCAGTTCTTC,CAWMGTSGRALLYNEQFF
TRBV14,.,.,TRBJ2-4,TGTGCCAGCAGCCAAGATCCGTCCAGGTGGCTAGCCAAAAACATTCAGTACTTC,CASSQDPSRWLAKNIQYF
TRBV7-6,.,TRBD2,TRBJ2-1,TGTGCCAGCAGCTTCCAAACTCCCGGGACTAGCGGGAGTGTCGAGCAGTTCTTC,CASSFQTPGTSGSVEQFF
TRBV6-5,few,TRBD1,TRBJ2-7,TGTGCCAGCAGTTACTCGGGACAGGGGGCTGAGCAGTACTTC,CASSYSGQGAEQYF
TRBV3-1/TRBV3-2,many,.,TRBJ1-2,TGTGCCAGCAGCCAAGGGGCCTATGGCTACACCTTC,CASSQGAYGYTF
TRBV2,.,TRBD1,TRBJ1-6,TGTGCCAGCGAGGACAGGGGAGGATCACCCCTCCACTTT,CASEDRGGSPLHF
TRBV7-8,.,.,TRBJ2-1,TGTGCCAGCAGCTTAGTACTATCCTACAATGAGCAGTTCTTC,CASSLVLSYNEQFF
TRBV27,.,.,TRBJ2-3,TGTGCCAGCACCTCCGGTGGGAGACTAAGCACAGATACGCAGTATTTT,CASTSGGRLSTDTQYF
TRBV27,once,TRBD1,TRBJ1-1,TGTGCCAGCACCGACAGGGGCGCTGAAGCTTTCTTT,CASTDRGAEAFF
TRBV27,.,TRBD1,TRBJ1-1,TGTGCCAGCAGTTTACCGGTGACAGGGGACCTGAACACTGAAGCTTTCTTT,CASSLPVTGDLNTEAFF
TRBV7-9,.,TRBD2,TRBJ2-2,TGTGCCAGCAGCCCCATTTCAGCGGGAGGGCCGACCGGGGAGCTGTTTTTT,CASSPISAGGPTGELFF
TRBV5-8,.,.,TRBJ2-4,TGTGCCAGCAGCTTGGGACTGATAGCCAAAAACATTCAGTACTTC,CASSLGLIAKNIQYF
TRBV7-9,.,.,TRBJ2-1,TGTGCCAGCAGCTTAGAGGCTAAAAAGGGGTCCTACAATGAGCAGTTCTTC,CASSLEAKKGSYNEQFF
TRBV7-6,.,TRBD2,TRBJ2-1,TGTGCCAGCAGCTTCGGGACTAGCCGCGATGAGCAGTTCTTC,CASSFGTSRDEQFF